This entry lists 21 T cell receptor beta chains sequenced from one sample in a study of blood T cell repertoires in COVID-19. Generated by immunoSEQ multiplex PCR, the TCRdb table keeps only in-frame clones and is missing some. Of some 150,000 clones listed, 80% to 90% are singletons. Material: peripheral blood. The receptors derive from a woman between 45 and 60 years old with acute or convalescent COVID-19.

This sequence joins TRBV5-4 and TRBJ2-7, with D possibly TRBD2 on 6 matching bases. The CDR3 contains 15 residues. Germline loops: CDR1 SGHNT, CDR2 YYREEE (reference sequence). Trimming pared 0 bases from V and 2 bases from J, leaving 12 bases between. As DNA, the CDR3 is TGTGCCAGCAGCTTGGGTAGCGGAAATGCCTACGAGCAGTACTTC. This gives the protein CASSLGSGNAYEQYF.

CDR3 sequence: CATETGWVADTQYF. The CDR3 bases are TGTGCCACAGAGACAGGGTGGGTCGCAGATACGCAGTATTTT. The V gene is TRBV15, the J gene TRBJ2-3, with 7 positions matching TRBD1. CDR1 and CDR2 from the germline V gene are LNHNV and YYDKDF (reference sequence). This CDR3 spans 14 amino acids. V lost 9 bases, J lost 4 bases, and 10 bases stayed unmatched. Using reference TRBV15 and TRBJ2-3 for the parts outside the CDR3, the full variable domain is DAMVIQNPRYQVTQFGKPVTLSCSQTLNHNVMYWYQQKSSQAPKLLFHYYDKDFNNEADTPDNFQSRRPNTSFCFLDIRSPGLGDTAMYLCATETGWVADTQYFGPGTRLTVL.

A few counts support this clone. V is TRBV11-3 and J is TRBJ2-7; D unresolved. Trimming pared 3 bases from V and 1 base from J, leaving 10 bases between. The CDR3 totals 14 residues. Germline assignment: CDR1 SGHNT and CDR2 YENEEA. CDR3 in amino acids: CASSFGSDSYEQYF. CDR3 nucleotide sequence: TGTGCCAGCAGCTTCGGCAGCGATTCCTACGAGCAGTACTTC.

This chain connects TRBV7-2 to TRBJ1-4; 11 nucleotides match TRBD1. The CDR3 is made up of 14 amino acids. Germline loops: CDR1 SGHTA, CDR2 FQGNSA. Trimming at V came to 5 bases and at J to 7 bases, leaving 3 bases not matched to a gene. Here the CDR3 DNA reads TGTGCCAGCAGCCGGACAGGGGGCGTTGAAAAACTGTTTTTT. Translated: CASSRTGGVEKLFF.

The V gene is TRBV28, the J gene TRBJ2-1, with 9 positions matching TRBD1. V trimming: 2 bases; J trimming: 8 bases; junction bases outside the gene matches: 10. The CDR3 sequence is 16 residues long. Germline V gene lookup returns CDR1 MDHEN and CDR2 SYDVKM. This CDR3 is CASSLDGTGRIYEQFF. The CDR3 coding sequence is TGTGCCAGCAGTTTAGATGGGACAGGGCGCATTTATGAGCAGTTCTTC.

The table lists this clone with a count of one. The chain recombines TRBV19 with TRBJ1-1, with a possible D match to TRBD1 (5 bases). Germline assignment: CDR1 LNHDA and CDR2 SQIVND (reference sequence). V lost 5 bases and J lost 4, with 11 bases in between. The CDR3 runs 13 residues. Here the CDR3 reads CASSPRVATEAFF. In nucleotides, the CDR3 is TGTGCCAGTAGTCCCAGGGTTGCCACTGAAGCTTTCTTT. Combining the CDR3 with reference TRBV19 and TRBJ1-1 gives the whole variable domain DGGITQSPKYLFRKEGQNVTLSCEQNLNHDAMYWYRQDPGQGLRLIYYSQIVNDFQKGDIAEGYSVSREKKESFPLTVTSAQKNPTAFYLCASSPRVATEAFFGQGTRLTVV.

The CDR3 loop is CASSLMFSSGELFF. The CDR3 region has the DNA TGTGCCAGCAGCTTAATGTTTAGTTCCGGGGAGCTGTTTTTT. The V gene is TRBV7-3, the J gene TRBJ2-2; D unresolved. Germline V gene data show CDR1 as SGHTA and CDR2 as FQGTGA. V was trimmed by 1 base and J by 6 bases, leaving 9 bases between them. This CDR3 comprises 14 residues.

This chain joins TRBV25-1 and TRBJ1-2; D gene uncertain. The ends were cut back, 4 bases at V and 4 bases at J, with 25 bases in the middle. Germline V lookup: CDR1 MGHDK, CDR2 SYGVNS. This CDR3 is 18 amino acids long. The CDR3 nucleotides read TGTGCCAGCAGTGGGGTCTCCGGGTCCTGGCCCTCAACCTATGGCTACACCTTC. It yields the protein CASSGVSGSWPSTYGYTF.

The chain is built from TRBV18 and TRBJ1-4; TRBD1 might be the D (5 bases). The CDR3 spans 15 residues. The V end lost 3 bases, the J end lost 7 bases, and 15 bases lay between the germline ends. CDR1 is KGHSH and CDR2 is LQKENI in the germline V gene. The CDR3 coding sequence is TGTGCCAGCTCACCCCCCGGGAGGGGTGGTGAAAAACTGTTTTTT. Its protein product is CASSPPGRGGEKLFF.

The chain carries TRBV11-2 and TRBJ2-7; possibly TRBD2 for D (7 bases). Germline V lookup: CDR1 SGHAT, CDR2 FQNNGV. This CDR3 region has 18 residues. V was pared by 5 bases and J by 0 bases, with 23 bases between. CDR3 protein: CASSPTRRGRRVSYEQYF. CDR3 DNA: TGTGCCAGCAGCCCAACCCGGCGGGGGCGCAGGGTCTCCTACGAGCAGTACTTC.

This chain links TRBV2 with TRBJ1-4; D remains unclear. With 6 bases removed from V and 0 bases from J, the gap between germline ends came to 8 bases. Per the germline V gene, CDR1 is SNHLY and CDR2 is FYNNEI. The CDR3 contains 14 residues. CDR3: CASRGDSTNEKLFF. The CDR3 nucleotides read TGTGCCAGCAGGGGAGACTCAACTAATGAAAAACTGTTTTTT.

This clone was found a few times. The chain employs TRBV6-5 and TRBJ1-2; 7 bases are a match to TRBD1. Per germline, CDR1 MNHEY and CDR2 SVGAGI. Trimming removed 2 bases from V and 2 bases from J; junction bases left unmatched: 5. The CDR3 has 15 amino acids. This chain's CDR3 is CASSYRQGSNYGYTF. CDR3 sequence (DNA): TGTGCCAGCAGTTACCGACAGGGCAGCAACTATGGCTACACCTTC.

This clone ranks as medium-sized. The chain links TRBV19 to TRBJ2-5; no clear D gene. Germline V gene sequence: CDR1 LNHDA, CDR2 SQIVND (reference sequence). Trimming stripped 5 bases from V and 1 base from J, with 8 bases between. CDR3 length: 13 residues. The CDR3 nucleotides are TGTGCCAGTAGTTTTGACATCCAAGAGACCCAGTACTTC. Its protein product is CASSFDIQETQYF. Combining the CDR3 with reference TRBV19 and TRBJ2-5 gives the whole variable domain DGGITQSPKYLFRKEGQNVTLSCEQNLNHDAMYWYRQDPGQGLRLIYYSQIVNDFQKGDIAEGYSVSREKKESFPLTVTSAQKNPTAFYLCASSFDIQETQYFGPGTRLLVL.

A single count supports this clone. The chain employs TRBV10-3 and TRBJ1-1; D not resolved. CDR3 length: 14 residues. V was trimmed by 1 base and J by 5 bases, leaving 11 bases between them. Germline CDR1 and CDR2: ENHRY and SYGVKD. The CDR3 region has the DNA TGTGCCATCAGTGAGTGGGGAGTGAGAACTGAAGCTTTCTTT. Encoded protein: CAISEWGVRTEAFF.

The V and J genes are TRBV3-1 (or the pseudogene TRBV3-2) and TRBJ1-4; D gene unclear. V was pared by 0 bases and J by 5 bases, with 13 bases between. CDR1 is LGHDT, CDR2 YNNKEL, per germline (reference sequence). This CDR3 is built from 16 residues. The CDR3 loop reads CASSQDLAVKNEKLFF. The CDR3 coding sequence is TGTGCCAGCAGCCAAGATTTGGCGGTAAAGAATGAAAAACTGTTTTTT.

The CDR3 nucleotides read TGCGCCAGCAGTGCTCTTTGGGGCAGGGAGACCCAGTACTTC. As protein: CASSALWGRETQYF. V is TRBV10-1 and J is TRBJ2-5; a weak D match, TRBD1 (5 bases). The CDR3 sequence is 14 residues long. Germline lookup yields CDR1 WNHNN and CDR2 SYGVQD (reference sequence). V lost 4 bases and J 5 bases, leaving 14 bases between the germline ends.

V is TRBV4-3 and J is TRBJ2-1; D uncertain. Trimming pared 0 bases from V and 9 bases from J, leaving 27 bases between. The CDR3 sequence is 19 residues long. Per the germline V gene, CDR1 is LGHNA and CDR2 is YSLEER. CDR3 in amino acids: CASSQDPVPSSPESGEQFF. DNA for the CDR3: TGCGCCAGCAGCCAAGATCCGGTCCCCTCGAGCCCCGAGTCGGGTGAGCAGTTCTTC.

The J gene is TRBJ2-3, the V gene TRBV7-7; D might be TRBD2 (6 bases). The CDR3 is made up of 15 amino acids. CDR1 is SSHAT, CDR2 FNYEAQ, per germline (reference sequence). Trimming left V 1 base short and J 0 bases short, with 8 bases between. Written as DNA, the CDR3 is TGTGCCAGCAGCTTAGGCGGGGCTAGCACAGATACGCAGTATTTT. Translated: CASSLGGASTDTQYF.

The chain uses TRBV9 and TRBJ2-1, with TRBD2 matching over 10 bases. This CDR3 has 15 amino acids. Germline CDR1 is SGDLS and CDR2 is YYNGEE. The V and J ends lost 3 bases and 8 bases, in that order; junction bases with no gene match: 8. DNA for the CDR3: TGTGCCAGCAGCGCTTATAGCGGGAGGAGTTATGAGCAGTTCTTC. Encoded protein: CASSAYSGRSYEQFF.

In its sample, this clone was seen once. The chain recombines TRBV4-2 with TRBJ2-1; 7 nucleotides align to TRBD2. With V trimmed by 1 base and J by 5 bases, 5 bases remained unmatched. The CDR3 is 15 residues long. The V gene's germline CDR1 is LGHNA and CDR2 YNFKEQ. CDR3: CASSQASRGDNEQFF. The CDR3 coding sequence is TGTGCCAGCAGCCAAGCCTCTCGGGGGGACAATGAGCAGTTCTTC.

The chain has TRBV7-2 and TRBJ1-3; D perhaps matches TRBD1 (6 bases). The CDR3 loop spans 17 amino acids. Trimming removed 1 base from V and 0 bases from J, with 13 bases in between. Germline V gives CDR1 SGHTA, CDR2 FQGNSA. CDR3 DNA sequence: TGTGCCAGCAGCTTAGTATCTGGGACAATCTCTGGAAACACCATATATTTT. This translates into CASSLVSGTISGNTIYF.